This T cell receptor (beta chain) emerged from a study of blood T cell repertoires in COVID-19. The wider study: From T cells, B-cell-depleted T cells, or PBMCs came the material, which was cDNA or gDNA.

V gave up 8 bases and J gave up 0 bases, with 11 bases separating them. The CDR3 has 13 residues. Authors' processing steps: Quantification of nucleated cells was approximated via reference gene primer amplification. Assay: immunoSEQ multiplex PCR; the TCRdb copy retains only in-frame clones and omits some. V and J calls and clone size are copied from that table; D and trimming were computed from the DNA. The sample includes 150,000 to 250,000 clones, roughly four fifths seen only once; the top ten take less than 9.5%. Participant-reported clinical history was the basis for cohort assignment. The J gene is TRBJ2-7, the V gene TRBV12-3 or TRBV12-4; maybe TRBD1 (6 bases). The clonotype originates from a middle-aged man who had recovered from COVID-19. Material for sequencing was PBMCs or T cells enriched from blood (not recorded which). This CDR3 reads CASRPDSSYEQYF. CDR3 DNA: TGTGCCAGCCGCCCGGACAGCTCCTACGAGCAGTACTTC.